This TCR beta chain was documented in a study of blood T cells in healthy people across ages. The overall study: Template switching picked up about one barcoded beta molecule for each two T cells.

Study outcomes and limitations: Strongly correlated with naive T cell percentage was TCR beta diversity.

Details on this clonotype: Its antigen is still unknown.

A J-beta primer mix and a sample-barcoded 5' primer were used in a second PCR of roughly 6 to 11 cycles. Via MiXCR, TCRdb re-called the 5' RACE reads, giving one row per CDR3 protein. Of approximately 810,000 distinct CDR3 sequences listed, 29% are singletons. The CDR3 length is 14 residues. The V gene end was trimmed by 2 bases and the J gene end by 5 bases; junction bases not matched to a gene: 6. Germline CDR1 reads DFQATT; CDR2 reads SNEGSKA (reference sequence). The chain uses TRBV20-1 and TRBJ2-5; 9 bases fit TRBD1. Specimen: blood. The TCR originated in a woman older than 75 in good health. The CDR3 loop is CSARSGQGLETQYF. The CDR3 coding sequence is TGCAGTGCTAGATCGGGACAGGGACTGGAGACCCAGTACTTC.